These 25 T cell receptor beta chains originate from one sample sequenced in a study of T cells after yellow fever vaccination. TCRdb used MiXCR to reprocess the 5' RACE reads, holding one entry per CDR3 protein. The sample yields about 330,000 distinct CDR3 sequences, around 6.8% seen once. The sequences come from PBMCs, collected roughly 46 days after the first yellow fever vaccination. Every receptor here comes from a young man who received the YFV17D yellow fever vaccine.

This clonotype showed up many times. This chain links TRBV7-8 with TRBJ2-2, with TRBD1 as a possible D gene (6 bases). V was shortened by 5 bases and J by 1 base, with 11 bases between the two germline ends. This CDR3 is 15 amino acids long. Looked up from germline, CDR1 is SGHVS and CDR2 is FQNEAQ. The CDR3 sequence is CASSKDRLNTGELFF. DNA of the CDR3: TGTGCCAGCAGCAAGGACAGATTGAACACCGGGGAGCTGTTTTTT.

This chain uses TRBV4-3 with TRBJ2-1; D remains unclear. The germline V gene has CDR1 LGHNA and CDR2 YSLEER. The CDR3 extends over 15 amino acids. V shed 1 base and J shed 4 bases, with 11 bases lying between them. CDR3 DNA sequence: TGCGCCAGCAGCCAAGGCAGTACCCTTTACAATGAGCAGTTCTTC. This gives the protein CASSQGSTLYNEQFF.

This clonotype was seen a handful of times. This rearrangement joins TRBV12-3 or TRBV12-4 to TRBJ1-2; 8 nucleotides agree with TRBD1. CDR3 size: 15 residues. Germline trimming cut 6 bases from V and 5 bases from J; bases unmatched to any gene: 11. In DNA, the CDR3 is TGTGCCAGCAGAAAAAAGGGCACAGGGGGATATGGCTACACCTTC. Translating gives CASRKKGTGGYGYTF.

The rearrangement uses TRBV14 and TRBJ2-7; D unresolved. The CDR3 is 13 residues long. Germline values: CDR1 SGHDN, CDR2 FVKESK. The CDR3 loop is CASSQDPRRAPQV. The CDR3 DNA is TGTGCCAGCAGCCAAGATCCTCGTAGGGCCCCCCAAGTC.

This clonotype has only a few counts. This chain connects TRBV19 to TRBJ1-2; no firm D call. Deletions cut 7 bases from V and 3 bases from J, with 18 bases between. The CDR3 is 15 residues long. CDR1 and CDR2 (germline): LNHDA, SQIVND (reference sequence). The CDR3 bases are TGTGCCAGTACTCCTAGACCCCGAGCCGACTATGGCTACACCTTC. It is translated as CASTPRPRADYGYTF.

This clonotype was recorded many times. The chain combines TRBV9 with TRBJ2-1; D remains ambiguous. The germline V and J ends were trimmed by 0 bases and 8 bases, with 15 bases remaining between them. Per the germline V gene, CDR1 is SGDLS and CDR2 is YYNGEE. The CDR3 consists of 15 residues. This chain's CDR3 is CASSVAWAFRDEQFF. CDR3 nucleotides: TGTGCCAGCAGCGTAGCTTGGGCATTTAGGGATGAGCAGTTCTTC.

The rearrangement links TRBV19 to TRBJ1-1, with a weak D call TRBD1 (5 bases). Trimming cost V 3 bases and J 5 bases, with 7 bases left between them. The CDR3 has 12 residues. Germline CDR1 LNHDA, CDR2 SQIVND (reference sequence). The CDR3 nucleotides are TGTGCCAGTAGTATGCGGGGGACTGAAGCTTTCTTT. Translated, it gives CASSMRGTEAFF.

J is TRBJ2-1 and V is TRBV13; 7 bases are shared with TRBD1. The V segment lost 5 bases and the J segment 1 base; nucleotides outside the gene matches: 20. The length of the CDR3 is 20 residues. Germline loops: CDR1 PRHDT, CDR2 FYEKMQ (reference sequence). The CDR3 nucleotides are TGTGCCAGCAGCCCCTCCCTTGGGACAGAGAACCCTAAATCCTACAATGAGCAGTTCTTC. Encoded protein: CASSPSLGTENPKSYNEQFF.

This clonotype was picked up a small number of times. The V call is TRBV7-6, the J call TRBJ1-5; a possible D gene is TRBD1 (5 bases). CDR1 SGHVS and CDR2 FNYEAQ come from the germline V gene. This CDR3 has 15 residues. Trimming cost V 0 bases and J 3 bases, with 9 bases left between them. CDR3 DNA sequence: TGTGCCAGCAGCTTAGCTCCGACAGACAATCAGCCCCAGCATTTT. It specifies CASSLAPTDNQPQHF.

This clonotype showed up just a few times. This sequence joins TRBV19 and TRBJ2-3; D uncertain. This CDR3 has 16 residues. Germline V gene data show CDR1 as LNHDA and CDR2 as SQIVND (reference sequence). The V end lost 6 bases, the J end lost 0 bases, and 16 bases lay between the germline ends. CDR3 nucleotide sequence: TGTGCCAGTAGCGACGACGTGGATGCTAGCACAGATACGCAGTATTTT. It is translated as CASSDDVDASTDTQYF.

This clonotype occurred a few times. The rearrangement uses TRBV4-3 and TRBJ2-5, with no clear D. This CDR3 has 14 amino acids. Trimming removed 2 bases at V and 2 bases at J, with 9 bases between. CDR1 is LGHNA and CDR2 is YSLEER in the germline V gene. The CDR3, as DNA: TGCGCCAGCAGCCAAATTATAGGGCAAGAGACCCAGTACTTC. Residues: CASSQIIGQETQYF.

This chain uses TRBV14 with TRBJ2-7, with TRBD1 identical over 9 bases. The CDR3 contains 13 residues. The V gene's germline CDR1 is SGHDN and CDR2 FVKESK. Trimming cost V 4 bases and J 7 bases; bases outside gene matches: 5. CDR3 nucleotide sequence: TGTGCCAGCAGCCCGGGACAGGGCGAGGAGCAGTACTTC. Its protein is CASSPGQGEEQYF. The whole variable domain, remainder taken from reference TRBV14 and TRBJ2-7, is EAGVTQFPSHSVIEKGQTVTLRCDPISGHDNLYWYRRVMGKEIKFLLHFVKESKQDESGMPNNRFLAERTGGTYSTLKVQPAELEDSGVYFCASSPGQGEEQYFGPGTRLTVT.

This clonotype has more than one count but fewer than ten. The chain employs TRBV12-3 or TRBV12-4 and TRBJ2-1; no firm D call. The CDR3 runs to 11 residues. V gave up 5 bases and J gave up 8 bases, with 7 bases separating them. In DNA form, the CDR3 reads TGTGCCAGCAGTATATTCTATGAGCAGTTCTTC. Its translation: CASSIFYEQFF.

The chain links TRBV5-1 to TRBJ2-2; no definite D call. The germline V gene has CDR1 SGHRS and CDR2 YFSETQ. V was pared by 1 base and J by 0 bases, with 10 bases between. CDR3 length: 16 residues. The CDR3 sequence: CASSLNWVANTGELFF. The CDR3 coding sequence is TGCGCCAGCAGCTTGAATTGGGTAGCGAACACCGGGGAGCTGTTTTTT. Based on the CDR3 plus reference TRBV5-1 and TRBJ2-2, the full variable domain is KAGVTQTPRYLIKTRGQQVTLSCSPISGHRSVSWYQQTPGQGLQFLFEYFSETQRNKGNFPGRFSGRQFSNSRSEMNVSTLELGDSALYLCASSLNWVANTGELFFGEGSRLTVL.

This clonotype appeared a few times. The chain recombines TRBV10-3 with TRBJ1-2, with 9 positions matching TRBD1. CDR1 ENHRY and CDR2 SYGVKD come from the germline V gene. Trimming removed 3 bases from V and 4 bases from J; junction bases left unmatched: 6. CDR3 length: 15 amino acids. CDR3 DNA sequence: TGTGCCATCAGTGACCCGGGACAGGGTGTCTATGGCTACACCTTC. This sequence encodes CAISDPGQGVYGYTF.

This clonotype was picked up a small number of times. The chain couples TRBV7-3 to TRBJ1-3; D perhaps matches TRBD1 (6 bases). Germline CDR1 SGHTA, CDR2 FQGTGA. CDR3 length: 19 residues. V was pared by 5 bases and J by 0 bases, with 23 bases between. CDR3 nucleotide sequence: TGTGCCAGCAGCCCATGGGGCAGGGGCGAAGACCTCTCTGGAAACACCATATATTTT. Its protein is CASSPWGRGEDLSGNTIYF. The complete variable domain, with remaining parts taken from reference TRBV7-3 and TRBJ1-3, reads GAGVSQTPSNKVTEKGKYVELRCDPISGHTALYWYRQSLGQGPEFLIYFQGTGAADDSGLPNDRFFAVRPEGSVSTLKIQRTERGDSAVYLCASSPWGRGEDLSGNTIYFGEGSWLTVV.

This clonotype came up a few times. CDR3 in amino acids: CASSYGQGRNTGELFF. CDR3 DNA sequence: TGCGCCAGCAGCTACGGACAGGGGCGGAACACCGGGGAGCTGTTTTTT. The V gene is TRBV5-1, the J gene TRBJ2-2, with 9 bases fitting TRBD1. CDR1 and CDR2 from the germline V gene are SGHRS and YFSETQ. V dropped 3 bases and J dropped 1; count of bases not matched to a gene: 4. CDR3 length: 16 residues. The variable domain in full, completed from reference TRBV5-1 and TRBJ2-2, reads KAGVTQTPRYLIKTRGQQVTLSCSPISGHRSVSWYQQTPGQGLQFLFEYFSETQRNKGNFPGRFSGRQFSNSRSEMNVSTLELGDSALYLCASSYGQGRNTGELFFGEGSRLTVL.

In its sample, this clonotype was seen many times. The rearrangement uses TRBV29-1 and TRBJ2-7; D assignment may be TRBD1 or TRBD2 (6 bases each). Germline V CDR1 and CDR2: SQVTM, ANQGSEA. There are 13 residues in the CDR3. Trimming took off 5 bases at V and 5 bases at J, with 16 bases between the two ends. CDR3 protein: CSVRGPGSNEQYV. CDR3 sequence (DNA): TGCAGCGTTCGGGGGCCAGGGTCCAACGAGCAGTACGTC.

This clonotype was seen a handful of times. V is TRBV12-3 or TRBV12-4 and J is TRBJ2-2, with 7 bases aligning to TRBD1. The CDR3 covers 14 residues. V trimming: 5 bases; J trimming: 6 bases; junction bases outside the gene matches: 6. CDR3 nucleotides: TGTGCCAGCAGTCCAAATAGGGGGCCCGGGGAGCTGTTTTTT. Its translation is CASSPNRGPGELFF.

This clonotype was observed a handful of times. The chain is built from TRBV12-5 and TRBJ2-1; D perhaps matches TRBD2 (5 bases). The germline V and J ends were trimmed by 1 base and 9 bases, with 10 bases remaining between them. The CDR3 loop spans 13 amino acids. CDR1 and CDR2 (germline): LGHNT, FRNRAP. The CDR3 spells CASGLETSSEQFF. DNA of the CDR3: TGTGCTAGTGGTTTGGAAACTAGTAGTGAGCAGTTCTTC.

The chain links TRBV5-6 to TRBJ1-5; D is unclear. V lost 4 bases and J lost 3, with 14 bases in between. Looked up from germline, CDR1 is SGHDT and CDR2 is YYEEEE. The CDR3 has 15 residues. The CDR3 bases are TGTGCCAGCAGCGCAGATGGCGGCTACAATCAGCCCCAGCATTTT. It is translated as CASSADGGYNQPQHF.

In this sample, this clonotype turned up a few times. This chain connects TRBV28 to TRBJ2-5; 9 nucleotides line up with TRBD1. The ends lost 5 bases at V and 4 bases at J; junction bases unmatched: 5. CDR3 length: 14 amino acids. Germline-derived CDR1 and CDR2 are MDHEN and SYDVKM. The CDR3 bases are TGTGCCAGCAGTCAACAGGGGGCCCCAGAGACCCAGTACTTC. Residues: CASSQQGAPETQYF. The whole variable domain, filled in from reference TRBV28 and TRBJ2-5, reads DVKVTQSSRYLVKRTGEKVFLECVQDMDHENMFWYRQDPGLGLRLIYFSYDVKMKEKGDIPEGYSVSREKKERFSLILESASTNQTSMYLCASSQQGAPETQYFGPGTRLLVL.

This clonotype was counted at least ten times. The chain recombines TRBV12-3 or TRBV12-4 with TRBJ2-1; D gene uncertain. Trimming removed 2 bases from V and 5 bases from J, with 7 bases in between. CDR3 length: 13 amino acids. The CDR3 sequence: CASSLYPDNEQFF. Here the CDR3 DNA reads TGTGCCAGCAGTTTATACCCGGACAATGAGCAGTTCTTC.

V and J are TRBV5-1 and TRBJ2-7; 7 nucleotides line up with TRBD1. V shed 5 bases and J 3 bases; nucleotides not matched to a gene: 5. This CDR3 has 13 residues. Germline assignment: CDR1 SGHRS and CDR2 YFSETQ. The CDR3 is CASSTGEFYEQYF. In DNA form, the CDR3 reads TGCGCCAGCAGTACAGGGGAATTCTACGAGCAGTACTTC.

This clonotype has just a few counts. This chain joins TRBV5-1 and TRBJ2-3; D not resolved. The CDR3 covers 16 residues. V was pared by 0 bases and J by 4 bases, with 15 bases between. In germline, CDR1 is SGHRS, CDR2 YFSETQ. The CDR3 region has the DNA TGCGCCAGCAGCTTGGGGGCGGCGAGTGGCTCAGATACGCAGTATTTT. Translated: CASSLGAASGSDTQYF.